A selection of T cell receptor beta chains follows, all from one sample in a study of regulatory T cells in long-lasting Graves disease. TCRdb re-called the multiplex PCR reads with MiXCR, one entry per CDR3 protein. The repertoire holds 350,000 to 450,000 distinct CDR3 sequences, with around 21% as singletons. The specimen was peripheral blood mononuclear cells (PBMCs), collected when the disease was refractory, from a patient treated with antithyroid drugs. These receptors all come from a female donor with Graves disease. Each CDR3 is given with its conserved first and last residue. Each record gives: J gene, V gene, D gene, clone size, CDR3 protein, CDR3 DNA. D genes are given only for firm matches. Clone size is not always given. Where it is, it says once, few, many or a class for expanded clones.

TRBJ2-7 TRBV7-8 TRBD2 many CASSLDWGLAGVDEQYF TGTGCCAGCAGCTTAGATTGGGGTCTAGCGGGAGTTGATGAGCAGTACTTC
TRBJ2-5 TRBV4-3 TRBD2 few CASSQSWGLAGAQYF TGCGCCAGCAGCCAATCCTGGGGACTAGCCGGGGCCCAGTACTTC
TRBJ2-7 TRBV28 NA many CASTSKSTYEQYF TGTGCCAGCACAAGTAAGTCCACCTACGAGCAGTACTTC
TRBJ2-1 TRBV29-1 TRBD1 NA CSVSQGVTYNEQFF TGCAGCGTTTCCCAGGGGGTAACCTACAATGAGCAGTTCTTC
TRBJ2-3 TRBV3-1 NA NA CASSPTETGLGLDTQYF TGTGCCAGCAGCCCAACTGAGACGGGCTTGGGACTGGATACGCAGTATTTT
TRBJ2-7 TRBV12-3/TRBV12-4 NA few CASSFFPSEQYF TGTGCCAGCAGTTTTTTCCCCAGCGAGCAGTACTTC
TRBJ2-2 TRBV7-2 NA many CASSFRERDTGELFF TGTGCCAGCAGCTTCCGGGAGAGAGACACCGGGGAGCTGTTTTTT
TRBJ2-7 TRBV6-2/TRBV6-3 TRBD1 NA CASSEGQASYEQYF TGTGCCAGCAGCGAGGGACAGGCATCCTACGAGCAGTACTTC
TRBJ2-2 TRBV12-3/TRBV12-4 NA NA CASTSGRVNTGELFF TGTGCCAGCACCTCAGGACGGGTGAACACCGGGGAGCTGTTTTTT
TRBJ2-7 TRBV7-2 NA many CASSPADREVSGEQYF TGTGCCAGCAGCCCCGCCGACAGGGAGGTTTCGGGCGAGCAGTACTTC